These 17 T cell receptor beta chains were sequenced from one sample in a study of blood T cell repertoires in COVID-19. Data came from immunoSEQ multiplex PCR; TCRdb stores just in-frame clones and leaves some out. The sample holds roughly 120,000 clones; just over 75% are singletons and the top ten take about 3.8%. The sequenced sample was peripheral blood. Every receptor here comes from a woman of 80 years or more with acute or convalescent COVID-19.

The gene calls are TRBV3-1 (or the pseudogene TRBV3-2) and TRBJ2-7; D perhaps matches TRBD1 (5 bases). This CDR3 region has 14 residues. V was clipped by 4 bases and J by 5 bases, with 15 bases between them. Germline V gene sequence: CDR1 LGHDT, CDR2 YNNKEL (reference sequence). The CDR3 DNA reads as TGTGCCAGCAGCCTGACAGAAGTTGGGGACGAGCAGTACTTC. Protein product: CASSLTEVGDEQYF.

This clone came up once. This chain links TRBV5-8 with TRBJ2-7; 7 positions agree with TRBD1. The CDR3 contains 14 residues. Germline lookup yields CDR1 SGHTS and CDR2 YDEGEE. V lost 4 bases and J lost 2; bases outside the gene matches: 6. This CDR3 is CASSPGTDAYEQYF. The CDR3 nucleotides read TGTGCCAGCAGCCCCGGGACAGACGCCTACGAGCAGTACTTC.

The CDR3 DNA sequence: TGTGCCAGTATTGCAAACAGGGGCCCGTACGAGCAGTACTTC. Amino acids: CASIANRGPYEQYF. The chain employs TRBV19 and TRBJ2-7, with 7 bases lining up with TRBD1. This CDR3 contains 14 residues. The germline CDR1 and CDR2 sequences are LNHDA and SQIVND (reference sequence). With V trimmed by 7 bases and J by 4 bases, 10 bases remained unmatched.

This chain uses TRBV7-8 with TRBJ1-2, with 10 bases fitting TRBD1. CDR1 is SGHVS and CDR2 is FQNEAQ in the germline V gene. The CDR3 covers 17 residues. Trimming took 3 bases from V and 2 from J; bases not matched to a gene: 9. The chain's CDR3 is CASSLNPTGGDNYGYTF. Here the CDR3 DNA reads TGTGCCAGCAGCTTGAATCCGACAGGGGGCGACAACTATGGCTACACCTTC.

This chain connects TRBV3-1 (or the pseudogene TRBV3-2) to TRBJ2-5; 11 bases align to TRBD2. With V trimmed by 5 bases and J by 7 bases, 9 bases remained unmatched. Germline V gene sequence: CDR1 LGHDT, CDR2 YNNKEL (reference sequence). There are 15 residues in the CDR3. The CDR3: CASSSLAGGPGTQYF. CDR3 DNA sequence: TGTGCCAGCAGCTCCTTAGCGGGAGGGCCGGGGACCCAGTACTTC.

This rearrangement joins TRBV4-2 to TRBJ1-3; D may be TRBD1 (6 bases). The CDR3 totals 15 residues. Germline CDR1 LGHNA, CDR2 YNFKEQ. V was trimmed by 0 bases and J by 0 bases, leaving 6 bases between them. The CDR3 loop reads CASSQEDSSGNTIYF. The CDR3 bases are TGTGCCAGCAGCCAAGAGGACAGCTCTGGAAACACCATATATTTT.

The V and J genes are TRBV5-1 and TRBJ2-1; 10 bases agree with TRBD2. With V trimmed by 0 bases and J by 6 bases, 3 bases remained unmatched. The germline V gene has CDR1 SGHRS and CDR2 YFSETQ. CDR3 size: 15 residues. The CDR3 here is CASSLGSGGPNEQFF. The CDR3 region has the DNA TGCGCCAGCAGCTTGGGTAGCGGGGGGCCCAATGAGCAGTTCTTC.

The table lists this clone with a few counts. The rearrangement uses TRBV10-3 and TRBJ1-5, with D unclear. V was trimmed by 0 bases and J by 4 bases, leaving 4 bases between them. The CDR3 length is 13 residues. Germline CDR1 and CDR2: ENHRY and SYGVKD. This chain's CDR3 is CAISESSNQPQHF. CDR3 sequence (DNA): TGTGCCATCAGTGAGTCTTCTAATCAGCCCCAGCATTTT.

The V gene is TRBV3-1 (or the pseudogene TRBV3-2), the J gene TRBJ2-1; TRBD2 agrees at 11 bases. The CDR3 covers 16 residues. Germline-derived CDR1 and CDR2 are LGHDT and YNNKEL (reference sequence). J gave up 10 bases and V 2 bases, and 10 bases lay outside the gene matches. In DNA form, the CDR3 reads TGTGCCAGCAGCCAACCAACGACTAGCGGGGCCAAGGAGCAGTTCTTC. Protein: CASSQPTTSGAKEQFF.

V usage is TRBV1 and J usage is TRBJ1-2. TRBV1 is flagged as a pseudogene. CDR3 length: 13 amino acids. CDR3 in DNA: TGCACCAGGTCACCGCGGGACCCACAGGGCTACACCTTC. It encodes CTRSPRDPQGYTF.

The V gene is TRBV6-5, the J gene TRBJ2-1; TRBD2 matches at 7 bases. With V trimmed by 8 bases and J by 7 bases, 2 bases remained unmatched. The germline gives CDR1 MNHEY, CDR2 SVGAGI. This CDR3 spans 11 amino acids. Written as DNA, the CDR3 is TGTGCCAGCCTGGGGGGGAATGAGCAGTTCTTC. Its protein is CASLGGNEQFF.

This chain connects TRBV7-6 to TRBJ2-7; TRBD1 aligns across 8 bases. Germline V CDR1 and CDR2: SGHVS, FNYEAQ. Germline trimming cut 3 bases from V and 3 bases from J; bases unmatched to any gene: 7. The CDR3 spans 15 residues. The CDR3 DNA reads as TGTGCCAGCAGCTTCGACAGGGGTTCTATCTACGAGCAGTACTTC. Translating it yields CASSFDRGSIYEQYF.

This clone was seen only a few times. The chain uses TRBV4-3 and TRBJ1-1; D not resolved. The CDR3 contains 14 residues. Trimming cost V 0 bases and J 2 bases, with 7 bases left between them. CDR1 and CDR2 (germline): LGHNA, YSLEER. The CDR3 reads CASSQDFSNTEAFF. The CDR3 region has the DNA TGCGCCAGCAGCCAAGATTTCAGTAACACTGAAGCTTTCTTT.

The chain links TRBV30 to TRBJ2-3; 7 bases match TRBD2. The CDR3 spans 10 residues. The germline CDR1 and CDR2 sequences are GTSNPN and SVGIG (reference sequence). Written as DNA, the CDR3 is TGTGCAAGCGGGATGGATACGCAGTATTTT. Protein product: CASGMDTQYF.

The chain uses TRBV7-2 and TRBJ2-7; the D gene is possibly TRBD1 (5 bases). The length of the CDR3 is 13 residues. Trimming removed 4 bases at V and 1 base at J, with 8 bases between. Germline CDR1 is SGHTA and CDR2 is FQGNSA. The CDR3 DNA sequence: TGTGCCAGCAGCTCGCGACAGTCCTACGAGCAGTACTTC. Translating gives CASSSRQSYEQYF.

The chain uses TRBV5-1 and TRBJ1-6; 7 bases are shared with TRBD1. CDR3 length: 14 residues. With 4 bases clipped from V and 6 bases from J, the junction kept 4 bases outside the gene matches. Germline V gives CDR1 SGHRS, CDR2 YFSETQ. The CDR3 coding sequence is TGCGCCAGCAGCAGGGACAGAACTAATTCACCCCTCCACTTT. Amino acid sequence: CASSRDRTNSPLHF.

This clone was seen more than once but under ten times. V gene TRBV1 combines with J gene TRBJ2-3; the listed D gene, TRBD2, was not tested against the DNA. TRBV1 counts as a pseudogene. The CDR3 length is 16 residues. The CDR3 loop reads CTSSQADFSVTDTQYF. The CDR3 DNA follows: TGCACCAGCAGCCAAGCGGACTTCAGTGTTACAGATACGCAGTATTTT.